This record covers a single T cell receptor (beta chain). Its antigen is not identified. Donors likely had unrecorded immune exposures despite being nominally healthy when sampled. Both 60 Vbeta primers and 13 Jbeta primers went into the PCR. The protocol was immunoSEQ multiplex PCR, while the TCRdb copy is restricted to in-frame clones and leaves out a portion. The table has fewer than 200,000 clones, less than 85% seen once. This specimen comes from a study of cytomegalovirus exposure and HLA in healthy donors. Study context: Assignment to the Caucasian-associated ancestry cluster applied to around 82% of the approximately 420 genotyped donors. Study-wide results and caveats: Some V segments, including TRBV6-2 and TRBV6-3, were excluded as indistinguishable.

Germline V gene data show CDR1 as SGHRS and CDR2 as YFSETQ. CDR3 length: 14 amino acids. V gave up 4 bases and J gave up 2 bases, with 12 bases separating them. Sequenced input: PBMCs. The receptor's source is a male donor in good health and CMV-seronegative. This sequence joins TRBV5-1 and TRBJ2-5; tentative D call: TRBD2 (6 bases). The CDR3 DNA reads TGCGCCAGCAGCCTGCAGGGACTGCAAGAGACCCAGTACTTC. Its translation is CASSLQGLQETQYF.